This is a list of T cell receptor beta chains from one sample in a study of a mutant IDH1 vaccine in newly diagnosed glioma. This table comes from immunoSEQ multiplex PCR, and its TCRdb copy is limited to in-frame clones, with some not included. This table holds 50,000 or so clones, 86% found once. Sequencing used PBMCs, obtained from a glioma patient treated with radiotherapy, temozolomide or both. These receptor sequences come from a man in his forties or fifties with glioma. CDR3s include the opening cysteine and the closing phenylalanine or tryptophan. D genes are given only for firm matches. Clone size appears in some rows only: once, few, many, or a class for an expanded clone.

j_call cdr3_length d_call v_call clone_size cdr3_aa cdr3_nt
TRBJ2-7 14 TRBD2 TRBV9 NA CASSVGTSGYEQYF TGTGCCAGCAGCGTAGGGACTAGCGGATACGAGCAGTACTTC
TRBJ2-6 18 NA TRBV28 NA CASSRRGRGAPGANVLTF TGTGCCAGCAGCCGTCGCGGCAGGGGAGCCCCTGGGGCCAACGTCCTGACTTTC
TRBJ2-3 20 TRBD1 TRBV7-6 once CASSFDRGQVREGHADTQYF TGTGCCAGCAGCTTTGACAGGGGGCAGGTTCGGGAGGGCCACGCAGATACGCAGTATTTT
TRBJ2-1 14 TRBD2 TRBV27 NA CASSLPSGRNEQFF TGTGCCAGCAGTCTCCCCAGCGGGAGGAATGAGCAGTTCTTC
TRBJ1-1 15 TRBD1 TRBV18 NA CASSPGTGVNTEAFF TGTGCCAGCTCACCAGGGACAGGGGTGAACACTGAAGCTTTCTTT
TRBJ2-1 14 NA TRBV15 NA CATSKDWGGGEQFF TGTGCCACCAGCAAGGACTGGGGTGGAGGTGAGCAGTTCTTC
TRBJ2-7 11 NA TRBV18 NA CASSSVDEQYF TGTGCCAGCTCATCTGTTGACGAGCAGTACTTC
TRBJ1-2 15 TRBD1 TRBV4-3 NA CASSQDRQGDGGYTF TGCGCCAGCAGCCAAGATCGACAGGGGGATGGTGGCTACACCTTC
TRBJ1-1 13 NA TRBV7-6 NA CASSFQSYTEAFF TGTGCCAGCAGCTTTCAGTCCTACACTGAAGCTTTCTTT
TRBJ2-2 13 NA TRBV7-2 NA CASSLTNTGELFF TGTGCCAGCAGCTTAACTAACACCGGGGAGCTGTTTTTT
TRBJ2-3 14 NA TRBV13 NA CASSPRILTDTQYF TGTGCCAGCAGCCCCAGGATCCTCACAGATACGCAGTATTTT
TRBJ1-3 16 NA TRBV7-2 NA CASRGGMGSSGNTIYF TGTGCCAGCAGGGGGGGCATGGGCAGCTCTGGAAACACCATATATTTT
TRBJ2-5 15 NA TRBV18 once CASSHLTGPRETQYF TGTGCCAGCTCACACTTGACAGGCCCTAGAGAGACCCAGTACTTC
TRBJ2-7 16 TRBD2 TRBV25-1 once CASSEWSGRAGYEQYF TGTGCCAGCAGTGAATGGAGCGGGAGGGCCGGCTACGAGCAGTACTTC
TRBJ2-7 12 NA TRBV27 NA CASRPTVGEQYF TGTGCCAGCAGACCCACGGTAGGGGAGCAGTACTTC
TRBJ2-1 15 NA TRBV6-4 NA CASRLGGEGYNEQFF TGTGCCAGCAGACTCGGGGGTGAGGGCTACAATGAGCAGTTCTTC
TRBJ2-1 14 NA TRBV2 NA CARTRGSGYNEQFF TGTGCCAGGACCCGGGGTAGCGGATACAATGAGCAGTTCTTC
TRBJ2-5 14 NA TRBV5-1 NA CASFGGYAQETQYF TGCGCCAGCTTTGGGGGGTACGCACAAGAGACCCAGTACTTC
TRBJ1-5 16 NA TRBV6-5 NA CASSYSGDSHNQPQHF TGTGCCAGCAGTTACTCTGGGGATTCACACAATCAGCCCCAGCATTTT
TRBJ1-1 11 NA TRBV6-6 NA CASTEGLGAFF TGTGCCAGCACGGAGGGGCTGGGCGCTTTCTTT
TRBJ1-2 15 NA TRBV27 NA CASSLSQGRGYGYTF TGTGCCAGCAGTTTATCTCAGGGGAGAGGGTATGGCTACACCTTC
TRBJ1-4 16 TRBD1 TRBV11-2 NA CASSYISGQGNEKLFF TGTGCCAGCAGCTATATATCGGGACAGGGGAATGAAAAACTGTTTTTT
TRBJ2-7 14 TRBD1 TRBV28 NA CASRPRTGSYEQYF TGTGCCAGCAGACCGAGGACAGGATCCTACGAGCAGTACTTC
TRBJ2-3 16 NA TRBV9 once CASSERRGGTGDTQYF TGTGCCAGCAGCGAGAGAAGGGGCGGCACGGGAGATACGCAGTATTTT
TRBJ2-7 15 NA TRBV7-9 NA CASSQGRPEPSEQYF TGTGCCAGCAGCCAGGGCAGGCCCGAACCGTCCGAGCAGTACTTC
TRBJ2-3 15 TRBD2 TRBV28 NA CASSSSGTPPDTQYF TGTGCCAGCAGTTCTAGCGGAACCCCCCCAGATACGCAGTATTTT
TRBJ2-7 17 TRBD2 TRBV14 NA CASSQGAWTSGREEQYF TGTGCCAGCAGCCAGGGAGCTTGGACTAGCGGGAGGGAGGAGCAGTACTTC
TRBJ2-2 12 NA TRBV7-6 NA CASRVYTGELFF TGTGCCAGCAGAGTTTACACCGGGGAGCTGTTTTTT
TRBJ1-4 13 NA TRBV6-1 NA CASKWTAYEKLFF TGTGCCAGTAAGTGGACAGCCTATGAAAAACTGTTTTTT
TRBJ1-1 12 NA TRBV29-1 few CSVAGAGDGAFF TGCAGCGTTGCAGGGGCGGGTGATGGGGCTTTCTTT
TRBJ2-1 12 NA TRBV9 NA CASSAIINEQFF TGTGCCAGCAGCGCCATTATAAATGAGCAGTTCTTC
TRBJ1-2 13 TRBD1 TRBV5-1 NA CASSLQGEDGYTF TGCGCCAGCAGCCTACAGGGGGAGGATGGCTACACCTTC